A selection of T cell receptor beta chains follows, all from one sample in a study of blood T cell repertoires in COVID-19. This table comes from immunoSEQ multiplex PCR, and its TCRdb copy is limited to in-frame clones, with some not included. This sample has 250,000 to 300,000 clones; roughly 90% occur once, and the top ten carry 2.2%. The sample taken for sequencing was peripheral blood. These receptors were obtained from a woman between 45 and 60 years old who had recovered from COVID-19. Both conserved end residues are part of each CDR3. Each record gives: D gene, clone size, V gene, J gene, CDR3 DNA, CDR3 protein. The D gene is left open where the match is weak. Size is stated for part of the rows, as once, few or many counts, or as a class when the clone is expanded.

D gene: TRBD1
clone size: .
V gene: TRBV7-9
J gene: TRBJ1-2
CDR3 DNA: TGTGCCAGCAGCTCTAGGACAGGTTTCTATGGCTACACCTTC
CDR3 protein: CASSSRTGFYGYTF

D gene: .
clone size: .
V gene: TRBV7-2
J gene: TRBJ1-6
CDR3 DNA: TGTGCCAGCAGCTTGCAGACAGGCCGAAGGTCACCCCTCCACTTT
CDR3 protein: CASSLQTGRRSPLHF

D gene: .
clone size: .
V gene: TRBV19
J gene: TRBJ2-7
CDR3 DNA: TGTGCCAGTAGTATAGTAAGCGGATCCTACGAGCAGTACTTC
CDR3 protein: CASSIVSGSYEQYF

D gene: .
clone size: .
V gene: TRBV7-2
J gene: TRBJ1-1
CDR3 DNA: TGTGCCAGCAGCTTTTTAACTGAAGCTTTCTTT
CDR3 protein: CASSFLTEAFF

D gene: .
clone size: .
V gene: TRBV5-1
J gene: TRBJ2-3
CDR3 DNA: TGCGCCAGCAGCCCGACTAGCACAGATACGCAGTATTTT
CDR3 protein: CASSPTSTDTQYF

D gene: .
clone size: .
V gene: TRBV3-1/TRBV3-2
J gene: TRBJ2-7
CDR3 DNA: TGTGCCAGCAGCCAAGAAGCTGGCGGCCCGACCATCTACGAGCAGTACTTC
CDR3 protein: CASSQEAGGPTIYEQYF

D gene: TRBD1
clone size: .
V gene: TRBV19
J gene: TRBJ2-1
CDR3 DNA: TGTGCCAGTAGTTTCGGACAGGTCGCCTACAATGAGCAGTTCTTC
CDR3 protein: CASSFGQVAYNEQFF

D gene: .
clone size: .
V gene: TRBV6-5
J gene: TRBJ2-5
CDR3 DNA: TGTGCCACCAAGACACCGGGGAAAGAGACCCAGTACTTC
CDR3 protein: CATKTPGKETQYF

D gene: TRBD1
clone size: .
V gene: TRBV7-6
J gene: TRBJ2-7
CDR3 DNA: TGTGCCAGCAGCTACGGGACAGGGGAATCCTACGAGCAGTACTTC
CDR3 protein: CASSYGTGESYEQYF

D gene: .
clone size: .
V gene: TRBV19
J gene: TRBJ2-7
CDR3 DNA: TGTGCCAGTAGTCCCACGGCCTCTAGTCCCGAGCAGTACTTC
CDR3 protein: CASSPTASSPEQYF

D gene: TRBD2
clone size: few
V gene: TRBV30
J gene: TRBJ2-7
CDR3 DNA: TGTGCCTGGAGTGTTCCGCGGGAGCCTTCCTACGAGCAGTACTTC
CDR3 protein: CAWSVPREPSYEQYF

D gene: .
clone size: .
V gene: TRBV7-9
J gene: TRBJ1-1
CDR3 DNA: TGTGCCAGCAGCTCCCCCGACGGGGGGGGGAACACTGAAGCTTTCTTT
CDR3 protein: CASSSPDGGGNTEAFF

D gene: .
clone size: .
V gene: TRBV29-1
J gene: TRBJ2-2
CDR3 DNA: TGCAGCATGATGAACAGGGAAGCCGGGGAGCTGTTTTTT
CDR3 protein: CSMMNREAGELFF

D gene: TRBD2
clone size: .
V gene: TRBV7-2
J gene: TRBJ2-5
CDR3 DNA: TGTGCCAGCAGCTTCCTAGCGGGGGCGGGGGAGACCCAGTACTTC
CDR3 protein: CASSFLAGAGETQYF

D gene: .
clone size: few
V gene: TRBV15
J gene: TRBJ2-2
CDR3 DNA: TGTGCCACCGCGGGGCCCCACTCGGGGGAGCTGTTTTTT
CDR3 protein: CATAGPHSGELFF

D gene: TRBD2
clone size: .
V gene: TRBV29-1
J gene: TRBJ2-7
CDR3 DNA: TGCAGCGTCCTCGGACTAGCGGGAGTTACCTTCTCCTACGAGCAGTACTTC
CDR3 protein: CSVLGLAGVTFSYEQYF

D gene: TRBD1
clone size: .
V gene: TRBV6-5
J gene: TRBJ1-5
CDR3 DNA: TGTGCCAGCCGACAGGGAGATCAGCCCCAGCATTTT
CDR3 protein: CASRQGDQPQHF

D gene: .
clone size: .
V gene: TRBV10-3
J gene: TRBJ1-2
CDR3 DNA: TGTGCCATCAGTGGGATATCACCGGCGGGCTATGGCTACACCTTC
CDR3 protein: CAISGISPAGYGYTF

D gene: .
clone size: .
V gene: TRBV5-5
J gene: TRBJ1-1
CDR3 DNA: TGTGCCAGCAGCGTGGGACTGAGTTTCACTGAAGCTTTCTTT
CDR3 protein: CASSVGLSFTEAFF

D gene: TRBD2
clone size: .
V gene: TRBV28
J gene: TRBJ2-7
CDR3 DNA: TGTGCCAGCAGCCCAGCGGGAGGGATTAAATACGAGCAGTACTTC
CDR3 protein: CASSPAGGIKYEQYF

D gene: TRBD1
clone size: .
V gene: TRBV7-2
J gene: TRBJ1-3
CDR3 DNA: TGTGCCAGCTCACTGCCATCGACAGGGAGTATCGCTGGAAACACCATATATTTT
CDR3 protein: CASSLPSTGSIAGNTIYF

D gene: .
clone size: few
V gene: TRBV14
J gene: TRBJ1-6
CDR3 DNA: TGTGCCAGCAGCCAAACAGTAAATTCACCCCTCCACTTT
CDR3 protein: CASSQTVNSPLHF

D gene: .
clone size: .
V gene: TRBV9
J gene: TRBJ1-2
CDR3 DNA: TGTGCCAGCAGCGTATATGGTCGGGCAGGAGGATATGGCTACACCTTC
CDR3 protein: CASSVYGRAGGYGYTF

D gene: TRBD2
clone size: once
V gene: TRBV5-1
J gene: TRBJ2-2
CDR3 DNA: TGCGCCAGCAGTCCGGGGGGGAAAAACACCGGGGAGCTGTTTTTT
CDR3 protein: CASSPGGKNTGELFF

D gene: .
clone size: .
V gene: TRBV28
J gene: TRBJ2-7
CDR3 DNA: TGTGCCAGCACCGGGGTCAGCTCCTACGAGCAGTACTTC
CDR3 protein: CASTGVSSYEQYF

D gene: .
clone size: .
V gene: TRBV4-1
J gene: TRBJ1-2
CDR3 DNA: TGCGCCAGCAGCCAAGTCGACATAGGGGTAGTTAGCTATGGCTACACCTTC
CDR3 protein: CASSQVDIGVVSYGYTF

D gene: .
clone size: .
V gene: TRBV27
J gene: TRBJ2-6
CDR3 DNA: TGTGCCAGCAGTACGACGCGGTCTGGGGCCAACGTCCTGACTTTC
CDR3 protein: CASSTTRSGANVLTF

D gene: .
clone size: .
V gene: TRBV18
J gene: TRBJ1-1
CDR3 DNA: TGTGCCAGCTCACCTTTTGACAGGAACACTGAAGCTTTCTTT
CDR3 protein: CASSPFDRNTEAFF

D gene: .
clone size: .
V gene: TRBV14
J gene: TRBJ1-2
CDR3 DNA: TGTGCCAGCAGCCAAATCGGGTCAGCTAACTATGGCTACACCTTC
CDR3 protein: CASSQIGSANYGYTF

D gene: .
clone size: .
V gene: TRBV10-3
J gene: TRBJ1-3
CDR3 DNA: TGTGCCATCAGCGGGGGGCCAAGCTCTGGAAACACCATATATTTT
CDR3 protein: CAISGGPSSGNTIYF

D gene: TRBD1
clone size: .
V gene: TRBV19
J gene: TRBJ1-2
CDR3 DNA: TGTGCCAGCTCCGAGAGGGGGCTCGGCGGCTACACCTTC
CDR3 protein: CASSERGLGGYTF

D gene: .
clone size: .
V gene: TRBV7-3
J gene: TRBJ1-1
CDR3 DNA: TGTGCCACCCCACCGGACTTCTTCACTGAAGCTTTCTTT
CDR3 protein: CATPPDFFTEAFF

D gene: .
clone size: .
V gene: TRBV19
J gene: TRBJ1-5
CDR3 DNA: TGTGCCAGTAGTATAGACCGGAGTAACAATCAGCCCCAGCATTTT
CDR3 protein: CASSIDRSNNQPQHF

D gene: TRBD2
clone size: .
V gene: TRBV5-6
J gene: TRBJ2-4
CDR3 DNA: TGTGCCAGCAGCGGGGGACTATACCTAGCCAAAAACATTCAGTACTTC
CDR3 protein: CASSGGLYLAKNIQYF

D gene: TRBD2
clone size: few
V gene: TRBV10-2
J gene: TRBJ2-3
CDR3 DNA: TGCGCCAGCAGTGACATTAGCGGGAGGACCCTCTATACGCAGTATTTT
CDR3 protein: CASSDISGRTLYTQYF

D gene: .
clone size: .
V gene: TRBV28
J gene: TRBJ2-3
CDR3 DNA: TGTGCCAGCAGTTCCCCAGGTTTTCGAGCAGATACGCAGTATTTT
CDR3 protein: CASSSPGFRADTQYF